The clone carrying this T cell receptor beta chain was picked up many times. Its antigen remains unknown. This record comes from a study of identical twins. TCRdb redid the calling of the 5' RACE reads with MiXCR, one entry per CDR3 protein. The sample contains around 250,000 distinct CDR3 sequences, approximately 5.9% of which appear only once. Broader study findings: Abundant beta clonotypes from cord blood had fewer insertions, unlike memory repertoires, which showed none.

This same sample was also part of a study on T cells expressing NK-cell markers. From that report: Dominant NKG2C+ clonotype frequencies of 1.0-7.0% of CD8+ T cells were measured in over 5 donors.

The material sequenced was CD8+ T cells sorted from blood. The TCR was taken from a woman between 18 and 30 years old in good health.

DNA for the CDR3: TGTGCCAGCAGCCAAGTTGGCGGGAGCACAGATACGCAGTATTTT. This encodes CASSQVGGSTDTQYF. This rearrangement joins TRBV3-1 to TRBJ2-3, with D tentatively TRBD2 (5 bases). CDR3 length: 15 residues. The germline gives CDR1 LGHDT, CDR2 YNNKEL (reference sequence). The V end was cut by 1 base, the J end by 0 bases, with 8 bases between.